Listed below are T cell receptor beta chains from one sample, sequenced in a study of vaccination effects on CD4 cells after COVID-19. Sequencing used immunoSEQ multiplex PCR; TCRdb keeps in-frame clones, though not all of them. The table lists around 45,000 clones, about 78% of them singletons. For these receptors, no antigen is known. The sequenced sample was CD4+ T cells from PBMCs cultured without peptide, obtained before COVID-19 vaccination. The receptors come from a human donor who had a prior SARS-CoV-2 infection. The CDR3 runs from the conserved cysteine through the conserved F or W. Each record gives: V gene, clone size, J gene, D gene, CDR3 DNA, CDR3 protein. A D gene is named only where the DNA matches it firmly. Clone sizes are given selectively: once, few, many, or a class where the clone is expanded.

TRBV5-6	NA	TRBJ2-1	NA	TGTGCCAGCAGCTCTACCCGGGGCGAGCAGTTCTTC	CASSSTRGEQFF
TRBV7-9	NA	TRBJ2-5	NA	TGTGCCAGCGTCCGGGACTCTCAAGAGACCCAGTACTTC	CASVRDSQETQYF
TRBV6-5	NA	TRBJ1-1	NA	TGTGCCAGCAGTTACGACCCGGTCATGAACACTGAAGCTTTCTTT	CASSYDPVMNTEAFF
TRBV5-5	once	TRBJ2-6	NA	TGTGCCAGCAGCTTGGCGACCACAGTAGGTGGGGCCAACGTCCTGACTTTC	CASSLATTVGGANVLTF
TRBV11-3	NA	TRBJ2-3	NA	TGTGCCAGCAGCTTAGGGGGCTGGACAGATACGCAGTATTTT	CASSLGGWTDTQYF
TRBV6-6	NA	TRBJ2-1	NA	TGTGCCAGCAGCTTCTACAATGAGCAGTTCTTC	CASSFYNEQFF
TRBV5-1	NA	TRBJ2-1	TRBD1	TGCGCCAGCAGCTGGACAGGGGGCAAGGTTAATGAGCAGTTCTTC	CASSWTGGKVNEQFF
TRBV6-5	NA	TRBJ2-3	TRBD1	TGTGCCAGCAGGCGACAGGGGGTTTTGCAGGGTACGCAGTATTTT	CASRRQGVLQGTQYF
TRBV2	NA	TRBJ1-5	NA	TGTGCCAGCAGAGGTACAGGGTCCAATCAGCCCCAGCATTTT	CASRGTGSNQPQHF
TRBV19	NA	TRBJ1-1	TRBD1	TGTGCCAGTAGTATCGATCGATCCCCCCAAAACAGGGGGACTTTCTTT	CASSIDRSPQNRGTFF
TRBV19	NA	TRBJ2-5	TRBD2	TGTGCCAGTAGTATTACCTTTCTGGCGGGAGGAAGAGAGACCCAGTACTTC	CASSITFLAGGRETQYF
TRBV6-2/TRBV6-3	NA	TRBJ2-7	NA	TGTGCCAGCAGTTACTCCCGGGACGGAGGACCACACGAGCAGTACTTC	CASSYSRDGGPHEQYF
TRBV5-6	NA	TRBJ2-3	TRBD1	TGTGCCAGCCAAGCTCCGGGACAGGGGACAGATACGCAGTATTTT	CASQAPGQGTDTQYF
TRBV3-1/TRBV3-2	NA	TRBJ2-5	TRBD1	TGTGCCAGCAGCCAAGATCCCAGGGGGCATGGCGAGACCCAGTACTTC	CASSQDPRGHGETQYF
TRBV7-9	NA	TRBJ2-3	NA	TGTGCCAGCAGCTTATTCGGGGTTGATACGCAGTATTTT	CASSLFGVDTQYF
TRBV6-4	NA	TRBJ1-6	TRBD1	TGTGCCAGCAGCTACAGGGGTTATAATTCACCCCTCCACTTT	CASSYRGYNSPLHF
TRBV21-1	NA	TRBJ1-1	NA	TGTGCCAGCGGGTGGGCGGGGTGGACTGAAGCTTTCTTT	CASGWAGWTEAFF
TRBV15	NA	TRBJ2-5	NA	TGTGCCACCAGCAGAGAACAGCGGTTGGGGGGGACCCAGTACTTC	CATSREQRLGGTQYF
TRBV11-2	NA	TRBJ1-6	NA	TGTGCCAGCAGCTTAGTCTCTACAGATTCACCCCTCCACTTT	CASSLVSTDSPLHF
TRBV30	NA	TRBJ1-6	NA	TGTGCCTGGAGGGTAGACAGGAATTCACCCCTCCACTTT	CAWRVDRNSPLHF
TRBV3-1/TRBV3-2	once	TRBJ2-1	TRBD2	TGTGCCAGCAGCCCAGACTCGGGAGGGGTTCGCAATGAGCAGTTCTTC	CASSPDSGGVRNEQFF
TRBV13	NA	TRBJ2-2	TRBD2	TGTGCCAGCAGCTTTAGCGGGGCGACGAACACCGGGGAGCTGTTTTTT	CASSFSGATNTGELFF
TRBV14	NA	TRBJ2-7	NA	TGTGCCAGCAGCCAAGGACAAATCCTCTCCTACGAGCAGTACTTC	CASSQGQILSYEQYF
TRBV5-1	medium-sized	TRBJ1-4	NA	TGCGCCAGCAGCCCGACTGCAATATTTGAAAAACTGTTTTTT	CASSPTAIFEKLFF
TRBV24-1	NA	TRBJ2-3	NA	TGTGCCACCAGTGATTGGGGGGCGCGGGGATCGCAGTATTTT	CATSDWGARGSQYF
TRBV6-6	NA	TRBJ2-7	NA	TGTGCCAGCAGTCCGGATAGGTGGCACGAGCAGTACTTC	CASSPDRWHEQYF
TRBV5-1	NA	TRBJ1-1	NA	TGCGCCAGCAGCTTGGAGGCTGACACTGAAGCTTTCTTT	CASSLEADTEAFF
TRBV27	NA	TRBJ1-2	NA	TGTGCCAGCAGTTATAGGGGGGGCGATGGCTACACCTTC	CASSYRGGDGYTF
TRBV5-1	NA	TRBJ1-3	NA	TGCGCCAGCAGCTTGGACACGAACTCTGGAAACACCATATATTTT	CASSLDTNSGNTIYF
TRBV4-1	NA	TRBJ2-5	TRBD2	TGCGCCAGCAGCCAAGGGACTAGCGGGTGGCAAGAGACCCAGTACTTC	CASSQGTSGWQETQYF
TRBV6-4	NA	TRBJ2-7	NA	TGTGCCAGCAGCCAGGGGAGTCGCGAGCAGTACTTC	CASSQGSREQYF
TRBV28	NA	TRBJ2-1	TRBD1	TGTGCCAGCAGTCTTAGGGACAGGGGAACCTACAATGAGCAGTTCTTC	CASSLRDRGTYNEQFF